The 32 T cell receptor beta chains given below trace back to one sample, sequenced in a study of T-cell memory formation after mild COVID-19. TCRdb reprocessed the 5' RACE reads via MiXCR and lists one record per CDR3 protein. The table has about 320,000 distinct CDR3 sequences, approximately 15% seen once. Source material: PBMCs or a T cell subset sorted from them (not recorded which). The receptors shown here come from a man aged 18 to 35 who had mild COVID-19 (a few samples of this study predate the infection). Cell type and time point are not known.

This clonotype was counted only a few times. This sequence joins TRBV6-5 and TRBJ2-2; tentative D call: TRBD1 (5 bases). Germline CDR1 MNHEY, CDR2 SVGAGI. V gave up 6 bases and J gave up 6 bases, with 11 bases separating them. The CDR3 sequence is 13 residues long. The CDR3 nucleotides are TGTGCCAGCAGACGCAGGGTCTCCGGGGAGCTGTTTTTT. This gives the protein CASRRRVSGELFF.

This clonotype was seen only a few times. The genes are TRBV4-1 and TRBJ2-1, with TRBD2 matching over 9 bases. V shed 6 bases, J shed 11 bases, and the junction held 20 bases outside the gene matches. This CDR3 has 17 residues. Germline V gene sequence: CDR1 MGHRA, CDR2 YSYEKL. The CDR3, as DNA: TGCGCCAGCAGGCAAATCGTCGCTGCGGGGGGGCCCGTTCAGCAGTTCTTC. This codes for CASRQIVAAGGPVQQFF.

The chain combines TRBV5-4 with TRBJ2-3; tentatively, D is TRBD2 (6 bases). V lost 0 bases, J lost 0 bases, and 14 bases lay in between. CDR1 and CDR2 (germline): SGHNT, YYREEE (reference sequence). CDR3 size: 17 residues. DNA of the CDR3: TGTGCCAGCAGCTTGGTAGGGACTGATACTAGCACAGATACGCAGTATTTT. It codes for CASSLVGTDTSTDTQYF.

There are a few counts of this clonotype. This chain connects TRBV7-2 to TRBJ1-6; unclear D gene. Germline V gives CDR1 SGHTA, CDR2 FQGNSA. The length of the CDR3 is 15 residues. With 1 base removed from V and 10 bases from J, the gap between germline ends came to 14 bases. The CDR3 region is CASSLVRGRGSPLHF. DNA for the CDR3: TGTGCCAGCAGCTTAGTACGTGGGCGTGGGTCACCCCTCCACTTT.

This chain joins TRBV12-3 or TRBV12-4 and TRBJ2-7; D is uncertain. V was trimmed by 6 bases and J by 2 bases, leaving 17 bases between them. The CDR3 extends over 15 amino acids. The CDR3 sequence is CASSPDTTWAYEQYF. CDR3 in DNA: TGTGCCAGCAGCCCCGACACAACCTGGGCCTACGAGCAGTACTTC.

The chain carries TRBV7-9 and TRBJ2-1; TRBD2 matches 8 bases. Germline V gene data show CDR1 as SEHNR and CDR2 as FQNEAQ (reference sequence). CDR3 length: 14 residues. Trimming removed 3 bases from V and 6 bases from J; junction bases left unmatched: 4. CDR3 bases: TGTGCCAGCAGCTTTGGAGCGGGGGTCAATGAGCAGTTCTTC. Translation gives CASSFGAGVNEQFF.

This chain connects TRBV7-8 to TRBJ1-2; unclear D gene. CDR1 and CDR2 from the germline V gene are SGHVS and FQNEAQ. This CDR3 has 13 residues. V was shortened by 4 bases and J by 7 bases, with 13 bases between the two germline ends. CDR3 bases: TGTGCCAGCAGCTCACGCCTAGGGTCTGGCTACACCTTC. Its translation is CASSSRLGSGYTF.

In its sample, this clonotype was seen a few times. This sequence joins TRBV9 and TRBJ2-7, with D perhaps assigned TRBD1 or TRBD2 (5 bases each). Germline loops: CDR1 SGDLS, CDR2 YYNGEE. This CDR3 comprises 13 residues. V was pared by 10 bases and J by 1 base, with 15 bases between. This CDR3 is CAASGAYSYEQYV. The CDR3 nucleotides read TGTGCCGCCTCCGGGGCCTATTCCTACGAGCAGTACGTC.

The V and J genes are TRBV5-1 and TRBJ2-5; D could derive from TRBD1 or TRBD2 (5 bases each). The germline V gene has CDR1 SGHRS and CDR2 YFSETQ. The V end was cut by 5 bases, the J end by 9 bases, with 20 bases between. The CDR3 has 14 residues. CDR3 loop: CASRGPHRRWAQYF. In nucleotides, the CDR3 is TGCGCCAGCAGGGGACCACACCGGAGATGGGCCCAGTACTTC.

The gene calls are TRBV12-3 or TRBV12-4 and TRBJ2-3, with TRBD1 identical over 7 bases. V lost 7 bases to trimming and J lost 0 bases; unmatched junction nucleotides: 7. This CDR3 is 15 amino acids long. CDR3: CASTYRGASTDTQYF. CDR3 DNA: TGTGCCAGCACCTACAGGGGCGCTAGCACAGATACGCAGTATTTT.

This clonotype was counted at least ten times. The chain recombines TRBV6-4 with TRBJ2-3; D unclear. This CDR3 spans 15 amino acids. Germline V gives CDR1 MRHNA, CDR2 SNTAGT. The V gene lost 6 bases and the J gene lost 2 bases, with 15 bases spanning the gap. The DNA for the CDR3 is TGTGCCAGCAGCCATAGAGCCGGTGCCACAGATACGCAGTATTTT. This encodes CASSHRAGATDTQYF.

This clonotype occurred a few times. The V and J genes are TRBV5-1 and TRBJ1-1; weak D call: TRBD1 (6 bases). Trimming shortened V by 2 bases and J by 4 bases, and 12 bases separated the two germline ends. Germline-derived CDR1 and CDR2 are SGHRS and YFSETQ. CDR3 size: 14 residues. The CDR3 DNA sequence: TGCGCCAGCAGCTTACCAGGGGTGTTCACTGAAGCTTTCTTT. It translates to CASSLPGVFTEAFF.

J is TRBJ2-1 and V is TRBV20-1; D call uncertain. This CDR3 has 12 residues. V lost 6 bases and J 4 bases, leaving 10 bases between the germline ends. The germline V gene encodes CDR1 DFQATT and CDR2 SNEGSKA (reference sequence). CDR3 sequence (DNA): TGCAGTGCCCCAGTGACTTACAATGAGCAGTTCTTC. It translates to CSAPVTYNEQFF.

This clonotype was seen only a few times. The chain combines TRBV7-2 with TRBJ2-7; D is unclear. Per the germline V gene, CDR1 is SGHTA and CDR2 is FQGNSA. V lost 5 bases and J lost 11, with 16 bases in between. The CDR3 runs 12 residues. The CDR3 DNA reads TGTGCCAGCAGCCCGGGTTTCCTAATTAAGTACTTC. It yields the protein CASSPGFLIKYF.

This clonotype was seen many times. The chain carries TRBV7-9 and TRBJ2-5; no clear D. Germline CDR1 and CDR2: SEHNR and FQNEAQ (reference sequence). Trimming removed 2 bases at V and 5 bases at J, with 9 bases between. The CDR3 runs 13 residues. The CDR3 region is CASSLRPRETQYF. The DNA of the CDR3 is TGTGCCAGCAGCTTAAGGCCCCGGGAGACCCAGTACTTC.

Written as DNA, the CDR3 is TGTGCCAGCAGCTTAAGTGGTCCCACCATATATTTT. Its translation is CASSLSGPTIYF. This sequence joins TRBV7-2 and TRBJ1-3, with D uncertain. The V and J ends lost 2 bases and 9 bases respectively, with 8 bases between them. The CDR3 runs 12 residues. Germline V gene data show CDR1 as SGHTA and CDR2 as FQGNSA.

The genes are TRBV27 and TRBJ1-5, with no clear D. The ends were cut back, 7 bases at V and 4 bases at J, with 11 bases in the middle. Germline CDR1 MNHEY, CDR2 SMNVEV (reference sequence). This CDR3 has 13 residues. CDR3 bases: TGTGCCAGCAAAAGGGTCGCTAATCAGCCCCAGCATTTT. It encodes CASKRVANQPQHF.

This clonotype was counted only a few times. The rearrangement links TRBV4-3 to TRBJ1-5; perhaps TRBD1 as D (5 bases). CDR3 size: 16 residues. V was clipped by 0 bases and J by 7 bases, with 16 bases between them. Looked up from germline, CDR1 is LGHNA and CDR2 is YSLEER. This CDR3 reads CASSQDFMGLGQPQHF. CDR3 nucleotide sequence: TGCGCCAGCAGCCAAGATTTCATGGGGCTAGGGCAGCCCCAGCATTTT.

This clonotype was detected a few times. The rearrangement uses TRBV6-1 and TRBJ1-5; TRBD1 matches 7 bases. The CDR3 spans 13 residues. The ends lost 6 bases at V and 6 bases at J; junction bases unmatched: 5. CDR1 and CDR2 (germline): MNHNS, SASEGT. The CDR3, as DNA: TGTGCCAGCAGGGGGGACAGCGGTCAGCCCCAGCATTTT. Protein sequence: CASRGDSGQPQHF.

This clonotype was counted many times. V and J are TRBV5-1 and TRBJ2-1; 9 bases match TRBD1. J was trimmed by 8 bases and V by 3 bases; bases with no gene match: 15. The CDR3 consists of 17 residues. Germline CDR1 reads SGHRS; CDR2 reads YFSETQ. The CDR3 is CASSSGQGRRGLYEQFF. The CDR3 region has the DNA TGCGCCAGCAGCTCGGGACAGGGTCGGCGGGGGTTGTATGAGCAGTTCTTC.

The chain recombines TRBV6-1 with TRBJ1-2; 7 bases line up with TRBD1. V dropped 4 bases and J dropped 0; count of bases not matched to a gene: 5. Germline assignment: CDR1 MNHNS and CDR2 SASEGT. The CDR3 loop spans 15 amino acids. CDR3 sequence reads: CASSVTGTANYGYTF. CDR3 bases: TGTGCCAGCAGTGTAACCGGGACAGCTAACTATGGCTACACCTTC.

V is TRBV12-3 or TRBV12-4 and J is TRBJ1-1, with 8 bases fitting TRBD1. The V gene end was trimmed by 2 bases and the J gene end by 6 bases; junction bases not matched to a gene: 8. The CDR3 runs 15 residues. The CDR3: CASSLPPGQVAEAFF. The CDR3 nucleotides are TGTGCCAGCAGTTTACCCCCGGGACAGGTGGCTGAAGCTTTCTTT.

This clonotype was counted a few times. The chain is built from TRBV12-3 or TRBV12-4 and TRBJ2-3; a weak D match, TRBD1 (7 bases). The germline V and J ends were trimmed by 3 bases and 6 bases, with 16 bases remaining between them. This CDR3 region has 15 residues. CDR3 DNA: TGTGCCAGCAGTTTTACAGGGGACTCTGGGGATACGCAGTATTTT. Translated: CASSFTGDSGDTQYF.

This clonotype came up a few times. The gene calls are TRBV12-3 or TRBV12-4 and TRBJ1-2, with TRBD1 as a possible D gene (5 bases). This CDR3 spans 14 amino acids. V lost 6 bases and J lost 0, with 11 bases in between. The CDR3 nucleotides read TGTGCCAGCAGCTACGGGGGGTCTAACTATGGCTACACCTTC. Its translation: CASSYGGSNYGYTF.

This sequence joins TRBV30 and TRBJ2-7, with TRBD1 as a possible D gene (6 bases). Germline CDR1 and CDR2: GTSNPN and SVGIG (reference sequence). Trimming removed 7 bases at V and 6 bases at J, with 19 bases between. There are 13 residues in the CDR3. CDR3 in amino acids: CASQFRDKLEQYF. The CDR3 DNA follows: TGTGCCTCGCAATTCCGGGACAAACTCGAGCAGTACTTC. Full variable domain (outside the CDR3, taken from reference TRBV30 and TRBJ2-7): SQTIHQWPATLVQPVGSPLSLECTVEGTSNPNLYWYRQAAGRGLQLLFYSVGIGQISSEVPQNLSASRPQDRQFILSSKKLLLSDSGFYLCASQFRDKLEQYFGPGTRLTVT.

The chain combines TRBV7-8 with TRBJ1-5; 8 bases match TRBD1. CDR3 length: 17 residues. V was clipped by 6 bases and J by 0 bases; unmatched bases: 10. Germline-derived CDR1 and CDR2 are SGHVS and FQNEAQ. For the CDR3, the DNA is TGTGCCAGCAGTAGGGACAGGAGTTCTTATAGCAATCAGCCCCAGCATTTT. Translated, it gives CASSRDRSSYSNQPQHF.

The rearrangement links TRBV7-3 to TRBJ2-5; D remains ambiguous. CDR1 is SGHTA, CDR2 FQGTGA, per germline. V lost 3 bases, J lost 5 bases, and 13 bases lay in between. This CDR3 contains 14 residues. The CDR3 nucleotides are TGTGCCAGCAGCTTGGTAGGGTCGCGCGAGACCCAGTACTTC. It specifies CASSLVGSRETQYF.

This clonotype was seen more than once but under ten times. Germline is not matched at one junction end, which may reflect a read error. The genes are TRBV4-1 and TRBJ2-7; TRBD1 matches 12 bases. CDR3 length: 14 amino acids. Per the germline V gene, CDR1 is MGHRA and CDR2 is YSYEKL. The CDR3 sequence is CASSRRDRGQERYF. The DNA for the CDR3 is TGCGCCAGCAGCCGCCGGGACAGGGGGCAGGAGCGGTACTTC.

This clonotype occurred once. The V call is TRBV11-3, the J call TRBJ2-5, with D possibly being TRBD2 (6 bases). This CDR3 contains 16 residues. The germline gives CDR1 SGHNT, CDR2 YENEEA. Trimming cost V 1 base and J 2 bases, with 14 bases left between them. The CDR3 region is CASSLGGALGQETQYF. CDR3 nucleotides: TGTGCCAGCAGCTTAGGCGGGGCACTAGGACAAGAGACCCAGTACTTC.

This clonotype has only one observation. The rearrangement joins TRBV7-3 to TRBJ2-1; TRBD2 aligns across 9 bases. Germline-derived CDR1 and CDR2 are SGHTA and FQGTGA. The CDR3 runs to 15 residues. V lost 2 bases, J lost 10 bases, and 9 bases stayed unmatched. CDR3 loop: CASSLALAGLSEQFF. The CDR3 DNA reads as TGTGCCAGCAGCTTAGCCCTAGCGGGGTTATCGGAGCAGTTCTTC. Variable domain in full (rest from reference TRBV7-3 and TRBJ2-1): GAGVSQTPSNKVTEKGKYVELRCDPISGHTALYWYRQSLGQGPEFLIYFQGTGAADDSGLPNDRFFAVRPEGSVSTLKIQRTERGDSAVYLCASSLALAGLSEQFFGPGTRLTVL.

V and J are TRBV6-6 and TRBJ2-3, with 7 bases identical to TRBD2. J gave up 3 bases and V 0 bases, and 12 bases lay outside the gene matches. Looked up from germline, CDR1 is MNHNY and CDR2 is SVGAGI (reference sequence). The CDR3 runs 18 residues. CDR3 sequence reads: CASSYSRGSSGETDTQYF. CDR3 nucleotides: TGTGCCAGCAGTTACTCGCGGGGGAGCTCTGGGGAGACAGATACGCAGTATTTT.

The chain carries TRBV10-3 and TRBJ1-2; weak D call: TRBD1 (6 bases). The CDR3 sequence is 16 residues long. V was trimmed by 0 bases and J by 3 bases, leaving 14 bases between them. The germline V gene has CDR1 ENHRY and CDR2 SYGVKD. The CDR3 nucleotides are TGTGCCATCAGTGAGTCCGACGGGGGGCTCTACTATGGCTACACCTTC. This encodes CAISESDGGLYYGYTF.